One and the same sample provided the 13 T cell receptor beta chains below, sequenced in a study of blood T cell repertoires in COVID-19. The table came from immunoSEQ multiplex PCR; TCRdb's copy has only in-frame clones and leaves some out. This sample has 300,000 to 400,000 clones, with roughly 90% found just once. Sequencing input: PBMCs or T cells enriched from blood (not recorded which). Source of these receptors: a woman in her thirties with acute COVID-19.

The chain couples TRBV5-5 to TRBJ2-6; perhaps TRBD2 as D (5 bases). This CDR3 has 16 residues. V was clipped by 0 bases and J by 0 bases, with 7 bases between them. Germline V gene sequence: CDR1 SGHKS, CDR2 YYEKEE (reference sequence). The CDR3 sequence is CASSLGAGSGANVLTF. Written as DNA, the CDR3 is TGTGCCAGCAGCTTGGGGGCGGGCTCTGGGGCCAACGTCCTGACTTTC.

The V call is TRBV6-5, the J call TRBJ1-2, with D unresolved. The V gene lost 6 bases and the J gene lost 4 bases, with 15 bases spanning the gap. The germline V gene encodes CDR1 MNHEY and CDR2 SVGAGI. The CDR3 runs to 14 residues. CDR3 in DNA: TGTGCCAGCAGCCTAAGGCCGGGGATCTATGGCTACACCTTC. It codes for CASSLRPGIYGYTF.

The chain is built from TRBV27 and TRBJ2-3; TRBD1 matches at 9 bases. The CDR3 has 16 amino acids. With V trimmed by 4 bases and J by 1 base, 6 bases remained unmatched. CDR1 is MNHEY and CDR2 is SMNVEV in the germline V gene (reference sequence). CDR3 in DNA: TGTGCCAGCAGTTCTACTCGACAGGGGGGCACAGATACGCAGTATTTT. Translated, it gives CASSSTRQGGTDTQYF.

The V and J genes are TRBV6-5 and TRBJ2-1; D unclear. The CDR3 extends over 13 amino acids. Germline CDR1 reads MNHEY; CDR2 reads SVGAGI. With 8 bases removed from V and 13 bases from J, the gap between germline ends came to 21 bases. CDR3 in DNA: TGTGCCAGCGCCAGACAATCGAATCAATTTCAGTTCTTC. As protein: CASARQSNQFQFF.

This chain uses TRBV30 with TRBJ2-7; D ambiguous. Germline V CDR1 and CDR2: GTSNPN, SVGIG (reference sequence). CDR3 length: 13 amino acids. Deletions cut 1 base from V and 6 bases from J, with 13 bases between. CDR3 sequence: CAWSAPPAIEQYF. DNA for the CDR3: TGTGCCTGGAGTGCCCCCCCAGCGATCGAGCAGTACTTC.

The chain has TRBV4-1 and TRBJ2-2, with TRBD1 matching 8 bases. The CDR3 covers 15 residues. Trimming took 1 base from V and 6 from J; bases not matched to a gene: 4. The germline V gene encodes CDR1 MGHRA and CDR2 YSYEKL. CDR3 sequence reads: CASSQVSGGPGELFF. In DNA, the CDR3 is TGCGCCAGCAGCCAAGTATCAGGGGGCCCCGGGGAGCTGTTTTTT.

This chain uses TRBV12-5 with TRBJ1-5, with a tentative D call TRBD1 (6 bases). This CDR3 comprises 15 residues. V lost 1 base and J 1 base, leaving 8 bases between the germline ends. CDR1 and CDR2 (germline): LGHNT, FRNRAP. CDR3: CASGLGTVSNQPQHF. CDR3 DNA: TGTGCTAGTGGTTTGGGGACAGTGAGCAATCAGCCCCAGCATTTT.

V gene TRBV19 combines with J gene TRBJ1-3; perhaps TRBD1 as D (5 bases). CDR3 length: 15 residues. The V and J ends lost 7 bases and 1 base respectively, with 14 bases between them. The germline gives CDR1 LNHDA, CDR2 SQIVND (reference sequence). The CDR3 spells CASKRQGISGNTIYF. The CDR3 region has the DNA TGTGCCAGTAAACGGCAGGGCATATCTGGAAACACCATATATTTT.

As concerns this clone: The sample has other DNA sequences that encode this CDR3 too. DNA of the CDR3: TGCAGTGCGTGGGGGGGAGAGACCCAGTACTTC. This sequence encodes CSAWGGETQYF. The chain links TRBV20-1 to TRBJ2-5; 7 bases line up with TRBD2. Germline values: CDR1 DFQATT, CDR2 SNEGSKA (reference sequence). V lost 6 bases and J lost 4; bases outside the gene matches: 2. This CDR3 comprises 11 residues.

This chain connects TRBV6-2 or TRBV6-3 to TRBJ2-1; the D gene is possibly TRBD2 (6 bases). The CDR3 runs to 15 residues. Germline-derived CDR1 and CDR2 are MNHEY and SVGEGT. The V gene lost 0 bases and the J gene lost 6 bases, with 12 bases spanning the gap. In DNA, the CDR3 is TGTGCCAGCAGTTACTCGGGGGGAAGCTTCAATGAGCAGTTCTTC. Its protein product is CASSYSGGSFNEQFF.

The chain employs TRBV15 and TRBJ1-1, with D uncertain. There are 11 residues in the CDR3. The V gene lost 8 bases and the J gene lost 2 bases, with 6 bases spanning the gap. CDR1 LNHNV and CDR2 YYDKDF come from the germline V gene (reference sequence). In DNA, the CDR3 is TGTGCCACCGAACTAAACACTGAAGCTTTCTTT. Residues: CATELNTEAFF. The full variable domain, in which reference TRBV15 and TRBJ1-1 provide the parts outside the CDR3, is DAMVIQNPRYQVTQFGKPVTLSCSQTLNHNVMYWYQQKSSQAPKLLFHYYDKDFNNEADTPDNFQSRRPNTSFCFLDIRSPGLGDTAMYLCATELNTEAFFGQGTRLTVV.

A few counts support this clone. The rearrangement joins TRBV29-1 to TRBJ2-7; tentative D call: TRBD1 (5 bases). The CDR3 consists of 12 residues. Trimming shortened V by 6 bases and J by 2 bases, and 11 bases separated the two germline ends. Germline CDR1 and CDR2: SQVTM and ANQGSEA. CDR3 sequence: CSVKDRTYEQYF. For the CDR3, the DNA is TGCAGCGTCAAAGACAGAACCTACGAGCAGTACTTC.

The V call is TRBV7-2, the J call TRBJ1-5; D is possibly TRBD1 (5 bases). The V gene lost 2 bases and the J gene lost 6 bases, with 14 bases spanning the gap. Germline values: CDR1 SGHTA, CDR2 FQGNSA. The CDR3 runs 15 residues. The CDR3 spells CASSLIGQGGQPQHF. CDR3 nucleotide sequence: TGTGCCAGCAGCTTAATTGGGCAGGGCGGTCAGCCCCAGCATTTT. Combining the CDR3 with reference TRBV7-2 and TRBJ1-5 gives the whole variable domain GAGVSQSPSNKVTEKGKDVELRCDPISGHTALYWYRQSLGQGLEFLIYFQGNSAPDKSGLPSDRFSAERTGGSVSTLTIQRTQQEDSAVYLCASSLIGQGGQPQHFGDGTRLSIL.